This TCR beta chain was captured by sequencing in a study of Ad26.COV2.S vaccination and SARS-CoV-2 variants. General study points: Total responses of T cells may have been underestimated by the analyses of TCR breadth and depth.

Treatment reported: 15 to 20 received Ad26.COV2.S at low or high dose, single or two shots; roughly 5 received placebo; per-sample allocation not given. Sampling happened 63 days after the first vaccine or placebo injection. Trimming pared 4 bases from V and 6 bases from J, leaving 12 bases between. The CDR3 consists of 14 residues. The germline V gene has CDR1 ENHRY and CDR2 SYGVKD. Generated by immunoSEQ multiplex PCR, the TCRdb table keeps only in-frame clones and is missing some. The data show over 300,000 clones, roughly 80% seen once. On this clone itself: What it binds is unknown.

V and J are TRBV10-3 and TRBJ1-4; the D is unclear. The sequence derives from a person between 18 and 60 years old who received the Ad26.COV2.S COVID-19 vaccine or a placebo. The sample here was peripheral blood, taken in a trial of Ad26.COV2.S vaccine versus placebo. The CDR3 nucleotides read TGTGCCATCAGTGTTTCCGGGCCTGATGAAAAACTGTTTTTT. This gives the protein CAISVSGPDEKLFF.